This T cell receptor beta chain stems from a study of CD8+ T cells in alopecia areata. CD4, CD8alpha, NKG2D, NKG2ACE and other markers guided sorting of pooled cutaneous lymph node cells. cDNA serving as the sequencing template came from extracted, reverse transcribed RNA. Sequencing was performed with immunoSEQ multiplex PCR; in TCRdb, only in-frame clones are kept and a portion is missing. The sample shows almost 9,000 clones, no singletons; the ten largest hold around a fifth. The table lists this clone with many counts. Germline and genes: mouse. The specimen was CD8+ T cells sorted from a lymph node. The origin of this receptor is a C3H/HeJ mouse with alopecia areata. Mouse MHC haplotype: H2-k.

The sequenced CDR3 bases are TGTGCAAGCAGCTTAGGGGGGGGCGGCCAAGAC. Encoded protein: CASSLGGGGQD. The CDR3 reads in full as CASSLGGGGQDTQYF. The rearrangement joins TRBV16 to TRBJ2-5, with 8 bases lining up with TRBD2. The read falls 4 residues short of the CDR3 end, and the missing part is taken from the germline J gene. CDR1 SGHSA and CDR2 FRNQAP come from the germline V gene. V lost 1 base to trimming and J lost 2 bases; unmatched junction nucleotides: 2. The CDR3 contains 15 residues.